A selection of T cell receptor beta chains follows, all from one sample in a study of cytomegalovirus exposure and HLA in healthy donors. Produced via immunoSEQ multiplex PCR; TCRdb's table is partial and in-frame only. The sample holds about 110,000 clones, around 61% seen once. The specimen was PBMCs. These receptors were taken from a woman aged 25 to 39 in good health and CMV-seronegative. Both conserved end residues are part of each CDR3. The D gene is left open where the match is weak. Some rows have no size entry. The others give once, few or many, or a class for an expanded clone.

abundance	v_gene	d_gene	j_gene	CDR3aa	CDR3nt
-	TRBV5-4	-	TRBJ1-2	CASSLVGWGRGYGYTF	TGTGCCAGCAGCTTGGTGGGGTGGGGCAGGGGCTATGGCTACACCTTC
-	TRBV6-5	TRBD1	TRBJ2-1	CASSYGTGGYNEQFF	TGTGCCAGCAGTTACGGGACAGGGGGCTACAATGAGCAGTTCTTC
few	TRBV28	-	TRBJ2-3	CASSFGIRAAGSTDTQYF	TGTGCCAGCAGTTTCGGTATTCGTGCGGCGGGAAGCACAGATACGCAGTATTTT
few	TRBV6-5	-	TRBJ2-3	CASSYPGTDTQYF	TGTGCCAGCAGTTACCCAGGGACAGATACGCAGTATTTT
few	TRBV4-3	TRBD2	TRBJ2-3	CASSHLAGAGTDTQYF	TGCGCCAGCAGCCACCTAGCGGGAGCCGGCACAGATACGCAGTATTTT
-	TRBV21-1	-	TRBJ1-4	CASSGQGSPVWEKLFF	TGTGCCAGCAGCGGTCAGGGCAGCCCAGTCTGGGAAAAACTGTTTTTT
few	TRBV7-2	-	TRBJ2-5	CASSLDLASGETQYF	TGTGCCAGCAGCTTAGATCTAGCGTCAGGAGAGACCCAGTACTTC
-	TRBV5-5	TRBD2	TRBJ2-2	CASSSGLAGADTGELFF	TGTGCCAGCAGCTCCGGACTAGCGGGAGCGGACACCGGGGAGCTGTTTTTT
-	TRBV4-1	-	TRBJ1-1	CASSLGDLSNTEAFF	TGCGCCAGCAGCCTTGGGGACTTATCGAACACTGAAGCTTTCTTT
-	TRBV4-2	-	TRBJ2-7	CASSQDDTFLSYEQYF	TGTGCCAGCAGCCAAGATGACACTTTCCTCTCCTACGAGCAGTACTTC
-	TRBV28	-	TRBJ1-2	CASSLSIYPNYGYTF	TGTGCCAGCAGTCTATCTATATACCCGAACTATGGCTACACCTTC
-	TRBV6-5	TRBD2	TRBJ2-3	CASHPPGGTDTQYF	TGTGCCAGCCACCCTCCGGGGGGGACAGATACGCAGTATTTT
-	TRBV19	-	TRBJ2-6	CASSILLASLPGANVLTF	TGTGCCAGTAGTATCTTACTAGCCTCGTTACCTGGGGCCAACGTCCTGACTTTC
-	TRBV5-4	TRBD1	TRBJ2-2	CASSLPGGPNTGELFF	TGTGCCAGCAGCTTGCCAGGGGGCCCGAACACCGGGGAGCTGTTTTTT
-	TRBV4-1	-	TRBJ1-1	CASSQAAEAFF	TGCGCCAGCAGCCAAGCTGCTGAAGCTTTCTTT
-	TRBV7-3	-	TRBJ2-1	CASSLSGRQNEQFF	TGTGCCAGCAGCTTAAGTGGGAGGCAGAATGAGCAGTTCTTC
-	TRBV15	TRBD2	TRBJ2-3	CATSRDRLAGVPSTDTQYF	TGTGCCACCAGCAGAGATCGGCTAGCGGGAGTGCCTAGCACAGATACGCAGTATTTT
-	TRBV10-1	-	TRBJ1-2	CASSRLNYGYTF	TGCGCCAGCAGTAGACTTAACTATGGCTACACCTTC
-	TRBV7-2	TRBD2	TRBJ2-5	CASSSQRSGRGGETQYF	TGTGCCAGCAGCTCCCAGAGGAGCGGGAGAGGCGGAGAGACCCAGTACTTC
-	TRBV11-2	-	TRBJ1-3	CASSLGAREHPGNTIYF	TGTGCCAGCAGCTTAGGGGCGAGGGAGCACCCTGGAAACACCATATATTTT
-	TRBV5-6	TRBD1	TRBJ1-6	CASNKRTGGYDSPLHF	TGTGCCAGCAACAAACGGACAGGGGGCTATGATTCACCCCTCCACTTT
once	TRBV6-6	TRBD2	TRBJ2-3	CASRTGTSGTADTQYF	TGTGCCAGCAGGACCGGGACTAGCGGGACCGCAGATACGCAGTATTTT
few	TRBV6-5	TRBD2	TRBJ2-7	CASSSGGTYEQYF	TGTGCCAGCAGTTCGGGAGGAACCTACGAGCAGTACTTC
-	TRBV5-4	TRBD1	TRBJ2-7	CASSPDRLDSYEQYF	TGTGCCAGCAGCCCGGACAGGCTTGACTCCTACGAGCAGTACTTC
-	TRBV28	-	TRBJ1-6	CASLVSRRNSPLHF	TGTGCCAGCCTAGTAAGCCGTCGGAATTCACCCCTCCACTTT
-	TRBV2	-	TRBJ1-1	CASSTGSPEAFF	TGTGCCAGCAGTACAGGGTCCCCTGAAGCTTTCTTT
few	TRBV28	TRBD2	TRBJ2-7	CASSFGLASGRALFREQYF	TGTGCCAGCAGTTTTGGTCTTGCTAGCGGGAGGGCTTTATTTCGGGAGCAGTACTTC
-	TRBV7-9	-	TRBJ2-7	CASSQSTGPVEQYF	TGTGCCAGCAGCCAGTCTACAGGGCCGGTCGAGCAGTACTTC
-	TRBV6-5	-	TRBJ1-2	CASSYQGGGYTF	TGTGCCAGCAGTTACCAAGGAGGTGGCTACACCTTC
-	TRBV12-1	-	TRBJ2-7	CASSSLRAGDSYEQYF	TGTGCCAGCAGCTCCCTCAGGGCGGGAGACTCCTACGAGCAGTACTTC
-	TRBV4-1	TRBD2	TRBJ2-2	CASSRGTSGTNTGELFF	TGCGCCAGCAGCCGGGGGACTAGCGGGACGAACACCGGGGAGCTGTTTTTT
-	TRBV6-1	TRBD2	TRBJ2-5	CASRRLAGEETQYF	TGTGCCAGCAGAAGACTAGCGGGAGAAGAGACCCAGTACTTC
-	TRBV28	-	TRBJ2-2	CASSFLTDLNTGELFF	TGTGCCAGCAGTTTCTTGACAGACCTAAACACCGGGGAGCTGTTTTTT
few	TRBV5-6	TRBD1	TRBJ2-2	CASSSSGTGGTGELFF	TGTGCCAGCAGCTCCTCCGGGACAGGGGGCACCGGGGAGCTGTTTTTT
-	TRBV5-6	TRBD1	TRBJ2-7	CASTLLGQDPYEQYF	TGTGCCAGCACCTTGCTGGGACAGGATCCCTACGAGCAGTACTTC
-	TRBV7-8	-	TRBJ1-1	CASSSGVGAFF	TGTGCCAGCAGCTCGGGAGTCGGAGCTTTCTTT
-	TRBV28	-	TRBJ2-3	CASSSRSTVDTQYF	TGTGCCAGCAGTTCGCGATCAACGGTAGATACGCAGTATTTT
-	TRBV6-1	-	TRBJ1-1	CATSWTFHEAFF	TGTGCCACTTCATGGACATTCCATGAAGCTTTCTTT
-	TRBV21-1	-	TRBJ1-4	CASSGQGREKLFF	TGTGCCAGCAGCGGACAGGGAAGAGAAAAACTGTTTTTT
few	TRBV18	TRBD2	TRBJ2-1	CASSSPGSGRSYNEQFF	TGTGCCAGCTCATCCCCGGGGAGCGGGAGGTCCTACAATGAGCAGTTCTTC
-	TRBV6-4	TRBD1	TRBJ2-3	CASSEQGPGTDTQYF	TGTGCCAGCAGTGAACAGGGGCCCGGCACAGATACGCAGTATTTT
-	TRBV7-9	TRBD1	TRBJ1-1	CASSLALPTTGVTEAFF	TGTGCCAGCAGCTTAGCCTTACCGACTACAGGGGTTACTGAAGCTTTCTTT
-	TRBV13	TRBD2	TRBJ2-7	CASSHKSGTADTYEQYF	TGTGCCAGCAGCCACAAGAGCGGGACTGCCGACACCTACGAGCAGTACTTC
-	TRBV19	-	TRBJ1-5	CASSPPAGIMLDSNQPQHF	TGTGCCAGTAGTCCCCCAGCAGGGATAATGTTGGATAGCAATCAGCCCCAGCATTTT
-	TRBV5-8	TRBD2	TRBJ2-2	CASSLRLAGVHTGELFF	TGTGCCAGCAGCTTGCGTCTAGCGGGAGTACACACCGGGGAGCTGTTTTTT
few	TRBV5-1	-	TRBJ2-7	CASSPRGGSYEQYF	TGCGCCAGCAGCCCCAGAGGGGGAAGCTACGAGCAGTACTTC
-	TRBV28	TRBD1	TRBJ1-2	CAIQGGAYGYTF	TGTGCGATTCAGGGGGGCGCCTATGGCTACACCTTC
few	TRBV6-1	-	TRBJ1-4	CASSEVGQGNEKLFF	TGTGCCAGCAGTGAAGTTGGTCAGGGAAATGAAAAACTGTTTTTT
once	TRBV28	TRBD2	TRBJ2-1	CASSRLAVGYNEQFF	TGTGCCAGCAGTCGACTAGCGGTCGGCTACAATGAGCAGTTCTTC
-	TRBV15	TRBD2	TRBJ2-3	CATSGGLAGPTDTQYF	TGTGCCACCAGCGGGGGACTAGCGGGACCCACAGATACGCAGTATTTT
-	TRBV27	-	TRBJ1-2	CASRYGYTF	TGTGCCAGTCGCTATGGCTACACCTTC
-	TRBV28	TRBD1	TRBJ1-1	CASSIGGQAPTEAFF	TGTGCCAGCAGTATAGGGGGACAGGCCCCCACTGAAGCTTTCTTT
-	TRBV19	-	TRBJ1-2	CASSSSGVYGYTF	TGTGCCAGTAGTAGCTCAGGGGTTTATGGCTACACCTTC
-	TRBV11-1	-	TRBJ2-1	CASSLERESNEQFF	TGTGCCAGCAGCTTAGAACGGGAGAGTAATGAGCAGTTCTTC
-	TRBV6-1	TRBD1	TRBJ2-5	CASSAPRTGRETQYF	TGTGCCAGCAGTGCCCCCCGGACAGGGCGGGAGACCCAGTACTTC
few	TRBV29-1	-	TRBJ1-2	CSVEDEGLNYGYTF	TGCAGCGTTGAAGATGAAGGACTCAACTACGGCTACACCTTC